This entry describes one T cell receptor beta chain. Donors of Cohort 3 who recovered were those that had two negative PCRs, clearance, or symptom resolution. The CDR3 totals 14 residues. Trimming left V 6 bases short and J 7 bases short, with 13 bases between. The germline V gene encodes CDR1 MNHEY and CDR2 SVGAGI. The entry originates in a study of blood T cell repertoires in COVID-19. Background on the study: Sources were T cells, B-cell-depleted T cells, or PBMCs; the material itself was cDNA or gDNA.

Per the original data handling: Reference gene primer amplification gave nucleated cell count estimates. The table came from immunoSEQ multiplex PCR; TCRdb's copy has only in-frame clones and leaves some out. The V and J calls and the clone size are those of that table, but D and trimming were determined from the DNA. The sample has about 380,000 clones; 70% to 90% are singletons. This receptor was taken from a young woman who had recovered from COVID-19. The sample was PBMCs or T cells enriched from blood (not recorded which). This chain uses TRBV6-5 with TRBJ1-6; no firm D call. CDR3 DNA: TGTGCCAGCAGCTACGCCGCGGGGAATTCACCCCTCCACTTT. As protein: CASSYAAGNSPLHF.